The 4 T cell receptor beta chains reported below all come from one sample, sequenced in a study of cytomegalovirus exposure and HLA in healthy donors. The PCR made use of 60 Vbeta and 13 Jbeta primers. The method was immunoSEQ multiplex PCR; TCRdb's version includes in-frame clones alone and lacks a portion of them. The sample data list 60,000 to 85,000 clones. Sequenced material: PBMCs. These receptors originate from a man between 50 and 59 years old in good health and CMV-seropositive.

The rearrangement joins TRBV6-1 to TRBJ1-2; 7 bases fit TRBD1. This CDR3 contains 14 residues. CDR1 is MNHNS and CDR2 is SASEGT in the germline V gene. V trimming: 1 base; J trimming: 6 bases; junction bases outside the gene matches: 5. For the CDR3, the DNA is TGTGCCAGCAGTGAAGATAGGGGGCAAGATGGCTACACCTTC. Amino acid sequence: CASSEDRGQDGYTF.

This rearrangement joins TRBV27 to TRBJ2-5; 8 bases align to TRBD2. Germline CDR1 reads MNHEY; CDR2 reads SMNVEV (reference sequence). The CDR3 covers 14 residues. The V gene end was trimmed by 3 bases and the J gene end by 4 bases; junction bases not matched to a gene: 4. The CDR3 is CASSLTAGGETQYF. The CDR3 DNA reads TGTGCCAGCAGTTTGACGGCGGGAGGAGAGACCCAGTACTTC.

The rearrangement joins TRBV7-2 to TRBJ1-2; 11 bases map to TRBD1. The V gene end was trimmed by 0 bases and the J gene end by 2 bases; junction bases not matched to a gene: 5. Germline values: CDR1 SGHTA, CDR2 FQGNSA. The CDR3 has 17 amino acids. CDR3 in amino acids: CASSLARRTGGNYGYTF. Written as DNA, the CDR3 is TGTGCCAGCAGCTTAGCCCGCAGGACAGGGGGCAACTATGGCTACACCTTC.

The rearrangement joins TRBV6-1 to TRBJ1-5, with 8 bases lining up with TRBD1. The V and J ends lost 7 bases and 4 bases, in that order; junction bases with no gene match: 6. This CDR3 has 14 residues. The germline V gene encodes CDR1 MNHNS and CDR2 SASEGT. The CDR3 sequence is CASTTTGVNQPQHF. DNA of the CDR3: TGTGCCAGCACTACGACAGGGGTGAATCAGCCCCAGCATTTT.